The 29 T cell receptor beta chains listed next were all sequenced from one sample in a study of cytomegalovirus exposure and HLA in healthy donors. The PCR employed 60 Vbeta primers together with 13 Jbeta primers. The table came from immunoSEQ multiplex PCR; TCRdb's copy has only in-frame clones and leaves some out. The data show 45,000 to 60,000 clones, under 75% seen once. Sequencing was carried out using PBMCs. These receptors were collected from a man aged 25 to 45 in good health and CMV-seronegative.

This clone appeared a few times. This chain links TRBV29-1 with TRBJ2-5; D ambiguous. TRBJ2-7 matches the DNA end more closely, so the J call is doubtful. CDR3 size: 12 residues. The V gene's germline CDR1 is SQVTM and CDR2 ANQGSEA. The DNA of the CDR3 is TGCAGCGTTGTCCACGGGTTATACGAGCAGTACTTC. The encoded protein is CSVVHGLYEQYF.

The chain employs TRBV5-1 and TRBJ2-2; D unclear. V lost 7 bases to trimming and J lost 3 bases, with 13 bases between them. The CDR3 loop spans 14 amino acids. Germline lookup yields CDR1 SGHRS and CDR2 YFSETQ. CDR3 residues: CASRRVVDTGELFF. In DNA form, the CDR3 reads TGCGCCAGCCGACGGGTAGTTGACACCGGGGAGCTGTTTTTT.

This clone was observed once. The V and J genes are TRBV2 and TRBJ1-4, with a weak D call TRBD1 (5 bases). V was pared by 0 bases and J by 8 bases, with 13 bases between. This CDR3 is built from 15 residues. The germline gives CDR1 SNHLY, CDR2 FYNNEI. The CDR3 DNA sequence: TGTGCCAGCAGTGAAGCGGGGGGGGTATTAGAAAAACTGTTTTTT. It codes for CASSEAGGVLEKLFF.

The chain joins TRBV5-1 to TRBJ2-5; 9 bases map to TRBD1. This CDR3 region has 16 residues. Germline CDR1 reads SGHRS; CDR2 reads YFSETQ. J was trimmed by 5 bases and V by 4 bases; bases with no gene match: 12. CDR3 sequence: CASSVLTGTGLETQYF. The DNA for the CDR3 is TGCGCCAGCAGCGTACTCACCGGGACAGGGTTGGAGACCCAGTACTTC.

This clone showed up just once. The chain links TRBV10-3 to TRBJ2-7; D may be TRBD1 (5 bases). There are 11 residues in the CDR3. CDR1 is ENHRY and CDR2 is SYGVKD in the germline V gene. V lost 5 bases, J lost 6 bases, and 8 bases lay in between. DNA for the CDR3: TGTGCCATCAGTCAGGGTATCGAGCAGTACTTC. It codes for CAISQGIEQYF.

The chain is built from TRBV27 and TRBJ2-1; 10 positions match TRBD2. Germline trimming cut 3 bases from V and 6 bases from J; bases unmatched to any gene: 17. The CDR3 contains 19 residues. Germline CDR1 and CDR2: MNHEY and SMNVEV (reference sequence). The CDR3 loop reads CASSFGSSGRARVSNEQFF. The CDR3 DNA reads TGTGCCAGCAGTTTTGGTTCGAGCGGGAGGGCCAGAGTTTCCAATGAGCAGTTCTTC.

The rearrangement joins TRBV2 to TRBJ2-7; 11 positions agree with TRBD2. The CDR3 contains 15 residues. Losses at the gene ends were 6 bases for V and 4 bases for J; bases not matched to a gene: 8. The V gene's germline CDR1 is SNHLY and CDR2 FYNNEI. The CDR3 DNA sequence: TGTGCCAGCAGGCCGGGACTAGCGGTAATATACGAGCAGTACTTC. Its translation is CASRPGLAVIYEQYF.

With regard to this clone: A junction end diverges from the germline sequence, so it may reflect a read error. V and J are TRBV5-4 and TRBJ2-5; TRBD1 might be the D (6 bases). Germline V gene sequence: CDR1 SGHNT, CDR2 YYREEE (reference sequence). The CDR3 consists of 15 residues. The CDR3 coding sequence is TGTGCCAGCAGCACTCCCTGGACAGACCAAGGGACCCAGTACTTC. Residues: CASSTPWTDQGTQYF.

This chain connects TRBV5-4 to TRBJ2-7; TRBD1 is a possible D gene (5 bases). Trimming took off 3 bases at V and 7 bases at J, with 17 bases between the two ends. Germline V gene lookup returns CDR1 SGHNT and CDR2 YYREEE (reference sequence). The CDR3 is 14 residues long. The CDR3: CASSSRQQLSEQYF. The CDR3 DNA follows: TGTGCCAGCAGCTCCCGACAGCAACTCTCGGAGCAGTACTTC.

This chain links TRBV19 with TRBJ2-7, with TRBD2 matching 8 bases. This CDR3 region has 16 residues. The germline CDR1 and CDR2 sequences are LNHDA and SQIVND (reference sequence). The J segment lost 6 bases and the V segment lost 3 bases, leaving 13 bases of the junction unmatched. DNA for the CDR3: TGTGCCAGTAGTATGCAACCCGGGACTAGTTGGAGCGAGCAGTACTTC. This gives the protein CASSMQPGTSWSEQYF.

V is TRBV5-5 and J is TRBJ2-2; D may be TRBD2 (8 bases). V was shortened by 4 bases and J by 0 bases, with 22 bases between the two germline ends. Germline V CDR1 and CDR2: SGHKS, YYEKEE (reference sequence). The CDR3 extends over 19 amino acids. The CDR3 loop reads CASSQPFGGDRSNTGELFF. CDR3 nucleotide sequence: TGTGCCAGCAGCCAGCCGTTCGGGGGGGACAGATCGAACACCGGGGAGCTGTTTTTT.

V usage is TRBV5-1 and J usage is TRBJ2-7, with D maybe TRBD2 (6 bases). Germline loops: CDR1 SGHRS, CDR2 YFSETQ. This CDR3 contains 15 residues. The germline V and J ends were trimmed by 0 bases and 2 bases, with 12 bases remaining between them. This CDR3 reads CASSLARGDTYEQYF. DNA for the CDR3: TGCGCCAGCAGCTTGGCTCGCGGGGATACCTACGAGCAGTACTTC.

This clone has a single count. The V and J genes are TRBV11-1 and TRBJ2-7, with TRBD2 as a possible D gene (5 bases). Germline CDR1 and CDR2: SGHAT and FQDESV (reference sequence). V gave up 5 bases and J gave up 7 bases, with 15 bases separating them. The CDR3 runs to 13 residues. CDR3 loop: CASSTRRLAEQYF. CDR3 nucleotide sequence: TGTGCCAGCAGCACACGGCGGCTAGCTGAGCAGTACTTC.

The rearrangement uses TRBV6-6 and TRBJ1-3, with 7 bases fitting TRBD1. The CDR3 runs 13 residues. J lost 9 bases, V lost 3 bases, and 5 bases had no gene match. In germline, CDR1 is MNHNY, CDR2 SVGAGI (reference sequence). Written as DNA, the CDR3 is TGTGCCAGCAGTTATCGGGACAGAGCCACCATATATTTT. It yields the protein CASSYRDRATIYF.

The chain joins TRBV6-1 to TRBJ1-1, with a tentative D call TRBD1 (5 bases). The CDR3 extends over 13 amino acids. V lost 5 bases to trimming and J lost 3 bases, with 10 bases between them. Looked up from germline, CDR1 is MNHNS and CDR2 is SASEGT. CDR3 protein: CASSMTADTEAFF. Here the CDR3 DNA reads TGTGCCAGCAGTATGACAGCAGACACTGAAGCTTTCTTT.

The chain links TRBV7-8 to TRBJ2-7; D is unresolved. V gave up 4 bases and J gave up 3 bases, with 13 bases separating them. The CDR3 extends over 14 amino acids. In germline, CDR1 is SGHVS, CDR2 FQNEAQ. CDR3 sequence: CASSSPLENYEQYF. The CDR3 DNA is TGTGCCAGCAGCTCGCCCCTAGAGAACTACGAGCAGTACTTC.

The gene calls are TRBV5-6 and TRBJ2-7; 13 bases map to TRBD2. The CDR3 runs 15 residues. With V trimmed by 3 bases and J by 5 bases, 5 bases remained unmatched. Germline values: CDR1 SGHDT, CDR2 YYEEEE. This chain's CDR3 is CASSSGLAGFDEQYF. CDR3 sequence (DNA): TGTGCCAGCAGCTCGGGACTAGCGGGATTCGACGAGCAGTACTTC.

This chain uses TRBV6-1 with TRBJ2-7; D is ambiguous. The CDR3 loop spans 13 amino acids. Per the germline V gene, CDR1 is MNHNS and CDR2 is SASEGT. Trimming removed 4 bases at V and 2 bases at J, with 9 bases between. Here the CDR3 reads CASSVERTYEQYF. CDR3 DNA: TGTGCCAGCAGTGTTGAGAGAACCTACGAGCAGTACTTC.

The V gene is TRBV2, the J gene TRBJ1-1, with D possibly being TRBD1 (5 bases). The V end was cut by 0 bases, the J end by 3 bases, with 17 bases between. CDR1 and CDR2 (germline): SNHLY, FYNNEI. The CDR3 spans 17 residues. The DNA for the CDR3 is TGTGCCAGCAGTGAAGCGTTGGCAGGGATTGGGGACACTGAAGCTTTCTTT. Its translation: CASSEALAGIGDTEAFF. The full variable domain, with the rest looked up from reference TRBV2 and TRBJ1-1, is EPEVTQTPSHQVTQMGQEVILRCVPISNHLYFYWYRQILGQKVEFLVSFYNNEISEKSEIFDDQFSVERPDGSNFTLKIRSTKLEDSAMYFCASSEALAGIGDTEAFFGQGTRLTVV.

This clone appeared a few times. This chain uses TRBV4-1 with TRBJ1-2; TRBD1 matches 7 bases. The V and J ends lost 0 bases and 4 bases, in that order; junction bases with no gene match: 11. CDR3 length: 17 residues. The germline V gene has CDR1 MGHRA and CDR2 YSYEKL. The CDR3 here is CASSQDPVPGQIYGYTF. DNA of the CDR3: TGCGCCAGCAGCCAAGATCCGGTCCCGGGACAGATCTATGGCTACACCTTC.

The V call is TRBV29-1, the J call TRBJ2-3; possible D gene TRBD2, 6 bases. The germline CDR1 and CDR2 sequences are SQVTM and ANQGSEA. There are 13 residues in the CDR3. V was pared by 2 bases and J by 5 bases, with 11 bases between. Written as DNA, the CDR3 is TGCAGCGTTGAACTACTAGCTAGAGATACGCAGTATTTT. Translated: CSVELLARDTQYF.

The J gene is TRBJ2-2, the V gene TRBV10-3, with TRBD2 identical over 8 bases. Germline loops: CDR1 ENHRY, CDR2 SYGVKD. Germline trimming cut 10 bases from V and 1 base from J; bases unmatched to any gene: 11. The CDR3 length is 16 residues. The chain's CDR3 is CASTREDTLNTGELFF. DNA for the CDR3: TGTGCCAGCACGCGGGAGGACACCTTGAACACCGGGGAGCTGTTTTTT.

The chain carries TRBV27 and TRBJ2-7; a weak D match, TRBD1 (5 bases). Germline V gene sequence: CDR1 MNHEY, CDR2 SMNVEV (reference sequence). The germline V and J ends were trimmed by 6 bases and 2 bases, with 11 bases remaining between them. CDR3 length equals 13 residues. CDR3 protein: CASSGDRTYEQYF. In DNA, the CDR3 is TGTGCCAGCAGCGGCGACAGAACCTACGAGCAGTACTTC.

This clone is judged medium-sized. The chain couples TRBV7-2 to TRBJ1-5; possible D gene TRBD1, 6 bases. This CDR3 has 17 amino acids. The V gene lost 3 bases and the J gene lost 1 base, with 16 bases spanning the gap. Germline V gives CDR1 SGHTA, CDR2 FQGNSA. This chain's CDR3 is CASSFIGTQGSNQPQHF. CDR3 nucleotide sequence: TGTGCCAGCAGCTTTATCGGGACACAGGGAAGCAATCAGCCCCAGCATTTT.

The chain combines TRBV5-6 with TRBJ1-1, with 8 bases fitting TRBD1. The germline V gene has CDR1 SGHDT and CDR2 YYEEEE. The CDR3 loop spans 14 amino acids. The V and J ends lost 3 bases and 3 bases, in that order; junction bases with no gene match: 4. DNA for the CDR3: TGTGCCAGCAGCTCGACAGGGGATTACACTGAAGCTTTCTTT. It is translated as CASSSTGDYTEAFF.

The chain links TRBV12-5 to TRBJ2-5, with D possibly being TRBD2 (7 bases). Germline V gene sequence: CDR1 LGHNT, CDR2 FRNRAP. V lost 0 bases and J 4 bases, leaving 12 bases between the germline ends. The CDR3 runs 15 residues. As DNA, the CDR3 is TGTGCTAGTGGTTTGGTACAGGGCGGGAGAGAGACCCAGTACTTC. Its protein is CASGLVQGGRETQYF.

The chain links TRBV30 to TRBJ1-2; D may be TRBD1 (5 bases). CDR3 length equals 14 residues. V lost 0 bases, J lost 4 bases, and 12 bases lay in between. Germline V lookup: CDR1 GTSNPN, CDR2 SVGIG (reference sequence). CDR3 coding DNA: TGTGCCTGGAGTGTACCGTGGGGCGGCTATGGCTACACCTTC. Its translation: CAWSVPWGGYGYTF.

This chain connects TRBV18 to TRBJ2-6, with D perhaps matching TRBD1 (6 bases). The CDR3 is 16 residues long. Germline V gene data show CDR1 as KGHSH and CDR2 as LQKENI. V was cut by 3 bases and J by 2 bases, with 11 bases left in between. For the CDR3, the DNA is TGTGCCAGCTCACCGACAGGAATTACTGGGGCCAACGTCCTGACTTTC. It yields the protein CASSPTGITGANVLTF.

This rearrangement joins TRBV5-4 to TRBJ2-7, with 7 bases that match TRBD1. This CDR3 spans 15 amino acids. Trimming at V came to 4 bases and at J to 1 base, leaving 8 bases not matched to a gene. Germline assignment: CDR1 SGHNT and CDR2 YYREEE (reference sequence). The CDR3 DNA sequence: TGTGCCAGCAGCCCCGGGACAGTGTCTTCCTACGAGCAGTACTTC. This encodes CASSPGTVSSYEQYF.